Below, 5 T cell receptor beta chains from the same sample are listed, as sequenced in a study of OX40 agonist ivuxolimab in advanced cancers. Sequencing was performed with immunoSEQ multiplex PCR; in TCRdb, only in-frame clones are kept and a portion is missing. The data hold some 99,000 clones, with about nine tenths observed a single time. The source material was CD4+ or CD8+ T cells sorted from blood, sampled in a trial of the OX40 agonist ivuxolimab. These receptors were collected from an adult with an advanced solid tumor such as melanoma, head and neck, liver or kidney cancer.

The chain recombines TRBV19 with TRBJ2-2, with D possibly being TRBD2 (6 bases). From germline, CDR1 is LNHDA and CDR2 SQIVND (reference sequence). Between the trimmed V and J ends, which lost 6 bases and 7 bases, there was a span of 18 bases. CDR3 size: 15 residues. Here the CDR3 DNA reads TGTGCCAGTAGCGGAACTAGCACCCTCGGCGGGGAGCTGTTTTTT. It is translated as CASSGTSTLGGELFF.

The gene calls are TRBV18 and TRBJ1-3, with a weak D call TRBD1 (5 bases). Germline V gene lookup returns CDR1 KGHSH and CDR2 LQKENI. This CDR3 contains 17 residues. V gave up 2 bases and J gave up 1 base, with 15 bases separating them. CDR3 loop: CASSPRDSTASGNTIYF. CDR3 nucleotide sequence: TGTGCCAGCTCACCAAGGGACTCGACAGCGTCTGGAAACACCATATATTTT.

The rearrangement uses TRBV6-1 and TRBJ2-3; D perhaps matches TRBD2 (6 bases). V was clipped by 4 bases and J by 1 base, with 15 bases between them. Germline CDR1 reads MNHNS; CDR2 reads SASEGT. This CDR3 is 16 amino acids long. CDR3 bases: TGTGCCAGCAGTGTTCGCGGGGCGGGGCGCACAGATACGCAGTATTTT. It codes for CASSVRGAGRTDTQYF.

This clone was counted once. The rearrangement joins TRBV30 to TRBJ2-2, with 15 bases matching TRBD2. Germline assignment: CDR1 GTSNPN and CDR2 SVGIG (reference sequence). The trim removed 4 bases at V and 0 bases at J, leaving 9 bases unmatched. CDR3 length: 19 amino acids. The CDR3 sequence: CAWTPAGLAGGSNTGELFF. The CDR3 DNA follows: TGTGCCTGGACCCCCGCCGGACTAGCGGGAGGGTCGAACACCGGGGAGCTGTTTTTT.

The gene calls are TRBV11-3 and TRBJ2-1, with a tentative D call TRBD2 (6 bases). V dropped 4 bases and J dropped 4 bases, with 11 bases sitting between them. This CDR3 spans 14 amino acids. Germline loops: CDR1 SGHNT, CDR2 YENEEA. The CDR3 DNA sequence: TGTGCCAGCAGCTCCACTGGGGGGTACAATGAGCAGTTCTTC. This encodes CASSSTGGYNEQFF.